Following are 27 T cell receptor beta chains from one sample sequenced in a study of T cells in localized non-small cell lung cancer. The table came from immunoSEQ multiplex PCR; TCRdb's copy has only in-frame clones and leaves some out. The repertoire holds about 6,300 clones, with roughly 86% as singletons. This specimen was peripheral blood, taken before any cancer treatment. Source of these receptors: a male donor aged 60 or over with stage I lung adenocarcinoma.

This chain uses TRBV20-1 with TRBJ1-1; 7 nucleotides match TRBD1. From germline, CDR1 is DFQATT and CDR2 SNEGSKA (reference sequence). The CDR3 loop spans 11 amino acids. Losses at the gene ends were 2 bases for V and 12 bases for J; bases not matched to a gene: 6. CDR3 sequence reads: CSARLRQGSFF. The CDR3 coding sequence is TGCAGTGCTAGATTAAGACAGGGTTCTTTCTTT.

This clone is categorized as hyperexpanded. The rearrangement joins TRBV4-1 to TRBJ2-3; 11 bases agree with TRBD2. Germline loops: CDR1 MGHRA, CDR2 YSYEKL. V lost 4 bases to trimming and J lost 1 base; unmatched junction nucleotides: 1. The CDR3 contains 15 residues. The CDR3 spells CASSRSGRGTDTQYF. For the CDR3, the DNA is TGCGCCAGCAGCCGTAGCGGGAGGGGCACAGATACGCAGTATTTT.

The J gene is TRBJ2-2, the V gene TRBV7-9; D may be TRBD2 (6 bases). The V end was cut by 5 bases, the J end by 4 bases, with 17 bases between. Per the germline V gene, CDR1 is SEHNR and CDR2 is FQNEAQ (reference sequence). The CDR3 extends over 16 amino acids. The CDR3 reads CASSPKLASSTGELFF. The CDR3 DNA sequence: TGTGCCAGCAGCCCAAAACTAGCTTCAAGCACCGGGGAGCTGTTTTTT.

V and J are TRBV25-1 and TRBJ2-2; TRBD1 aligns across 9 bases. The CDR3 loop spans 14 amino acids. Germline V lookup: CDR1 MGHDK, CDR2 SYGVNS. The ends lost 8 bases at V and 4 bases at J; junction bases unmatched: 5. The CDR3 nucleotides read TGTGCCAGCTTACAGGGGGCAGGCACCGGGGAGCTGTTTTTT. As protein: CASLQGAGTGELFF.

The chain employs TRBV15 and TRBJ2-2; TRBD1 might be the D (5 bases). The CDR3 is 15 residues long. V lost 1 base, J lost 8 bases, and 14 bases lay in between. The germline CDR1 and CDR2 sequences are LNHNV and YYDKDF (reference sequence). The CDR3, as DNA: TGTGCCACCAGCAGAGGCGGACATTTCCTGGGGGAGCTGTTTTTT. This gives the protein CATSRGGHFLGELFF.

The chain combines TRBV5-1 with TRBJ1-5; D gene ambiguous. CDR1 and CDR2 (germline): SGHRS, YFSETQ. The CDR3 consists of 13 residues. Deletions cut 7 bases from V and 7 bases from J, with 15 bases between. CDR3 coding DNA: TGCGCCAGCCGTGGATCGAGCGAACAGCCCCAGCATTTT. Protein sequence: CASRGSSEQPQHF. The complete variable domain, with remaining parts taken from reference TRBV5-1 and TRBJ1-5, reads KAGVTQTPRYLIKTRGQQVTLSCSPISGHRSVSWYQQTPGQGLQFLFEYFSETQRNKGNFPGRFSGRQFSNSRSEMNVSTLELGDSALYLCASRGSSEQPQHFGDGTRLSIL.

V and J are TRBV19 and TRBJ2-1; TRBD2 agrees at 12 bases. This CDR3 region has 15 residues. J gave up 10 bases and V 9 bases, and 13 bases lay outside the gene matches. Looked up from germline, CDR1 is LNHDA and CDR2 is SQIVND (reference sequence). CDR3 residues: CASRTSGGSTYEQFF. The CDR3 coding sequence is TGTGCCAGCAGAACTAGCGGGGGGTCTACATACGAGCAGTTCTTC.

The gene calls are TRBV10-3 and TRBJ2-2, with 7 bases fitting TRBD1. The V gene end was trimmed by 8 bases and the J gene end by 2 bases; junction bases not matched to a gene: 5. The CDR3 contains 14 residues. CDR1 and CDR2 from the germline V gene are ENHRY and SYGVKD. CDR3 region: CAIQTGSNTGELFF. Written as DNA, the CDR3 is TGTGCCATCCAGACAGGGTCCAACACCGGGGAGCTGTTTTTT.

This clone was observed once. This chain connects TRBV7-8 to TRBJ2-3, with D unresolved. CDR1 SGHVS and CDR2 FQNEAQ come from the germline V gene. There are 14 residues in the CDR3. V shed 4 bases and J shed 2 bases, with 10 bases lying between them. CDR3 bases: TGTGCCAGCAGCTCAGAGACCCTCACAGATACGCAGTATTTT. Translated, it gives CASSSETLTDTQYF.

V usage is TRBV7-3 and J usage is TRBJ2-3; 9 bases fit TRBD1. In germline, CDR1 is SGHTA, CDR2 FQGTGA. V shed 3 bases and J 4 bases; nucleotides not matched to a gene: 8. This CDR3 has 16 amino acids. The CDR3 reads CASSLTGGNSADTQYF. The DNA for the CDR3 is TGTGCCAGCAGCTTGACAGGGGGTAATAGTGCAGATACGCAGTATTTT.

The gene calls are TRBV9 and TRBJ2-7, with 7 bases identical to TRBD2. Germline V gene data show CDR1 as SGDLS and CDR2 as YYNGEE. Unmatched junction bases numbered 7, after V lost 3 bases and J lost 1 base. CDR3 size: 15 residues. CDR3: CASSESLASSYEQYF. The CDR3 bases are TGTGCCAGCAGCGAATCACTAGCGTCATCCTACGAGCAGTACTTC. The full variable domain, with the rest looked up from reference TRBV9 and TRBJ2-7, is DSGVTQTPKHLITATGQRVTLRCSPRSGDLSVYWYQQSLDQGLQFLIQYYNGEERAKGNILERFSAQQFPDLHSELNLSSLELGDSALYFCASSESLASSYEQYFGPGTRLTVT.

The gene calls are TRBV6-5 and TRBJ1-1; TRBD1 aligns across 8 bases. The CDR3 sequence is 14 residues long. CDR1 MNHEY and CDR2 SVGAGI come from the germline V gene. Losses at the gene ends were 2 bases for V and 8 bases for J; bases not matched to a gene: 7. The CDR3 sequence: CASSYGLTGEEAFF. In nucleotides, the CDR3 is TGTGCCAGCAGTTACGGATTGACAGGGGAGGAAGCTTTCTTT.

This clone was seen more than once but under ten times. The chain links TRBV11-2 to TRBJ1-4, with 7 positions matching TRBD1. The CDR3 runs 16 residues. Looked up from germline, CDR1 is SGHAT and CDR2 is FQNNGV. V dropped 3 bases and J dropped 5; count of bases not matched to a gene: 9. CDR3 nucleotides: TGTGCCAGCAGCTTCACCGACAGGGCCCTCAATGAAAAACTGTTTTTT. It is translated as CASSFTDRALNEKLFF.

The genes are TRBV6-1 and TRBJ1-5; a possible D gene is TRBD1 (5 bases). V was shortened by 6 bases and J by 5 bases, with 14 bases between the two germline ends. CDR1 and CDR2 from the germline V gene are MNHNS and SASEGT. This CDR3 comprises 14 residues. CDR3 DNA: TGTGCCAGCAGGAGGGGCCCGAGTGATCAGCCCCAGCATTTT. Its protein product is CASRRGPSDQPQHF.

V is TRBV28 and J is TRBJ2-7; perhaps TRBD1 as D (6 bases). Trimming took 10 bases from V and 0 from J, leaving 13 bases between them. Germline CDR1 reads MDHEN; CDR2 reads SYDVKM. The CDR3 has 13 residues. In DNA form, the CDR3 reads TGTGCCACTACGGGACACAGCTCCTACGAGCAGTACTTC. Translation: CATTGHSSYEQYF.

The chain is built from TRBV5-1 and TRBJ2-1; maybe TRBD1 (5 bases). Germline values: CDR1 SGHRS, CDR2 YFSETQ. The length of the CDR3 is 19 residues. V lost 5 bases, J lost 1 base, and 25 bases lay in between. As DNA, the CDR3 is TGCGCCAGCAGTCCTGCGGACACTAAGAAAGTACGGTCCTACAATGAGCAGTTCTTC. As protein: CASSPADTKKVRSYNEQFF.

This rearrangement joins TRBV5-1 to TRBJ2-3; no clear D gene. The CDR3 sequence is 15 residues long. Germline CDR1 SGHRS, CDR2 YFSETQ. The V end lost 0 bases, the J end lost 0 bases, and 8 bases lay between the germline ends. The CDR3 sequence: CASSLAGSSTDTQYF. The CDR3 coding sequence is TGCGCCAGCAGCTTGGCCGGGTCTAGCACAGATACGCAGTATTTT.

The V and J genes are TRBV5-1 and TRBJ2-6; perhaps TRBD2 as D (6 bases). Germline V gives CDR1 SGHRS, CDR2 YFSETQ. This CDR3 has 16 amino acids. V was shortened by 0 bases and J by 2 bases, with 9 bases between the two germline ends. The CDR3 DNA reads as TGCGCCAGCAGCTTGGACGGGGGAGCTGGGGCCAACGTCCTGACTTTC. The encoded protein is CASSLDGGAGANVLTF.

The CDR3 bases are TGTGCCAGCAGCTGGACAGTGGGGGTAGAGACCCAGTACTTC. It is translated as CASSWTVGVETQYF. This chain uses TRBV11-2 with TRBJ2-5, with a possible D match to TRBD1 (6 bases). The CDR3 is 14 amino acids. Germline values: CDR1 SGHAT, CDR2 FQNNGV. V was shortened by 4 bases and J by 4 bases, with 13 bases between the two germline ends.

The chain uses TRBV5-6 and TRBJ1-5, with 7 bases aligning to TRBD1. After removal of 4 bases from V and 6 bases from J, the junction contained 7 bases not matched to a gene. The CDR3 totals 14 residues. CDR1 SGHDT and CDR2 YYEEEE come from the germline V gene. CDR3 in amino acids: CASSPRQGTQPQHF. The CDR3 nucleotides are TGTGCCAGCAGCCCCCGACAGGGAACTCAGCCCCAGCATTTT.

The V call is TRBV5-1, the J call TRBJ1-5; D is possibly TRBD1 (5 bases). V lost 3 bases to trimming and J lost 5 bases, with 15 bases between them. Germline CDR1 SGHRS, CDR2 YFSETQ. CDR3 length equals 15 residues. The CDR3 nucleotides are TGCGCCAGCAGCTCGGGGGACCGAAGGGATCAGCCCCAGCATTTT. Translation: CASSSGDRRDQPQHF.

This chain joins TRBV29-1 and TRBJ2-3, with D unclear. Trimming cost V 6 bases and J 3 bases, with 13 bases left between them. From germline, CDR1 is SQVTM and CDR2 ANQGSEA. This CDR3 comprises 13 residues. The CDR3 DNA reads TGCAGCGTATCCCCCGGTGGGACAGATACGCAGTATTTT. Protein sequence: CSVSPGGTDTQYF.

The chain uses TRBV7-2 and TRBJ2-2; D might be TRBD2 (7 bases). CDR1 is SGHTA and CDR2 is FQGNSA in the germline V gene. The CDR3 has 16 residues. V was pared by 1 base and J by 0 bases, with 9 bases between. The CDR3, as DNA: TGTGCCAGCAGCTTAGTAGGGGGGGCGAACACCGGGGAGCTGTTTTTT. Translated, it gives CASSLVGGANTGELFF.

The genes are TRBV7-2 and TRBJ2-2; D tentatively reads TRBD1 or TRBD2 (5 bases each). The CDR3 covers 14 residues. CDR1 is SGHTA, CDR2 FQGNSA, per germline. The V end was cut by 5 bases, the J end by 4 bases, with 11 bases between. This chain's CDR3 is CASSPGRVTGELFF. CDR3 nucleotides: TGTGCCAGCAGCCCGGGACGCGTCACCGGGGAGCTGTTTTTT.

The table lists this clone with a few counts. V usage is TRBV20-1 and J usage is TRBJ2-1, with D hard to call. CDR1 and CDR2 (germline): DFQATT, SNEGSKA (reference sequence). V lost 3 bases to trimming and J lost 10 bases, with 7 bases between them. The CDR3 loop spans 10 amino acids. CDR3 DNA sequence: TGCAGTGCTAGTAGGGAAGAGCAGTTCTTC. It translates to CSASREEQFF.

J is TRBJ1-2 and V is TRBV30; D uncertain. Germline V lookup: CDR1 GTSNPN, CDR2 SVGIG (reference sequence). This CDR3 region has 11 residues. Between the trimmed V and J ends, which lost 2 bases and 7 bases, there was a span of 8 bases. Here the CDR3 reads CAWSNGAGYTF. The CDR3 DNA reads TGTGCCTGGAGTAACGGAGCTGGCTACACCTTC.

This chain uses TRBV2 with TRBJ1-1; D possibly corresponds to TRBD1 (5 bases). The CDR3 extends over 16 amino acids. V shed 4 bases and J shed 1 base, with 16 bases lying between them. Germline loops: CDR1 SNHLY, CDR2 FYNNEI. The CDR3 region is CASSVRRGGTNTEAFF. CDR3 in DNA: TGTGCCAGCAGTGTTCGTCGGGGGGGTACGAACACTGAAGCTTTCTTT.